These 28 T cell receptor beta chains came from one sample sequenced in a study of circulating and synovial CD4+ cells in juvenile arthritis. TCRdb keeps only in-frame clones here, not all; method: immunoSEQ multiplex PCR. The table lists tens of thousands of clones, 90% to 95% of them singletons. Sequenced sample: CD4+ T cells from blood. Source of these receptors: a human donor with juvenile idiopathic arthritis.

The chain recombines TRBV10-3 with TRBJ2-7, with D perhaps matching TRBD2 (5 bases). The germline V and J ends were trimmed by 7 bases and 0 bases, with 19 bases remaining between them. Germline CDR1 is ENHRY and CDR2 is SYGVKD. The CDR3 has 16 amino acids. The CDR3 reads CAIMRSGDSYSYEQYF. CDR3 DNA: TGTGCCATCATGCGAAGCGGCGATTCATACTCCTACGAGCAGTACTTC.

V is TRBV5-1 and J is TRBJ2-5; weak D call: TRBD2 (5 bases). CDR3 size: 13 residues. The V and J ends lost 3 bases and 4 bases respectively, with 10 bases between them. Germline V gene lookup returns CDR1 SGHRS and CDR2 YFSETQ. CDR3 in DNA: TGCGCCAGCAGCTACGGGGTGGGAGAGACCCAGTACTTC. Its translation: CASSYGVGETQYF.

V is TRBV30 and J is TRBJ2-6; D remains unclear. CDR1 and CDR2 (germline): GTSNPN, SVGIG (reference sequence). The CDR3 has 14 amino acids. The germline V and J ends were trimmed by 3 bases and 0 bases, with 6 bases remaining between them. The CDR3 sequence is CAWRQTSGANVLTF. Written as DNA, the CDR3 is TGTGCCTGGAGACAGACCTCTGGGGCCAACGTCCTGACTTTC.

Here the CDR3 DNA reads TGTGCCAGCAGCTGGGTGACAGGGCGGGACTATGGCTACACCTTC. It codes for CASSWVTGRDYGYTF. The gene calls are TRBV21-1 and TRBJ1-2; the table names TRBD1, a call not compared with the DNA. TRBV21-1 is a pseudogene locus. This CDR3 is 15 amino acids long.

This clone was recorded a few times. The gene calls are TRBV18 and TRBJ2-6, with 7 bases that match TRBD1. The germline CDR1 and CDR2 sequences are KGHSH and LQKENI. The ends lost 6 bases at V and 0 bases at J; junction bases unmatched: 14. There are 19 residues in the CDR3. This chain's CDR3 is CASSQLGQRSPSGANVLTF. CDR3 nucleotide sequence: TGTGCCAGCTCGCAATTGGGACAGCGTTCCCCCTCTGGGGCCAACGTCCTGACTTTC.

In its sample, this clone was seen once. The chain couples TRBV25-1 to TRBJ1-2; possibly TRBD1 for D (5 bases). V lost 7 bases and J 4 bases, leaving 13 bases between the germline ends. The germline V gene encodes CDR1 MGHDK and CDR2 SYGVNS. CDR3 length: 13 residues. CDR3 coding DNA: TGTGCCAGCATGGGGGGACGGTTCTATGGCTACACCTTC. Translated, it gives CASMGGRFYGYTF.

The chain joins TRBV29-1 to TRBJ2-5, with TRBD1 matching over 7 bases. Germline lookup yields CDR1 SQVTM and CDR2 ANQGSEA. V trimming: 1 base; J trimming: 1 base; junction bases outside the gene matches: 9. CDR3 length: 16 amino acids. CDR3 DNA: TGCAGCGTTGAAGGATTGAGGGGGCCGTCCCAAGAGACCCAGTACTTC. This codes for CSVEGLRGPSQETQYF.

CDR3 DNA sequence: TGTGCCAGCAGCGTAGGACTAGCTTACGAGCAGTACTTC. Amino acid sequence: CASSVGLAYEQYF. This chain joins TRBV9 and TRBJ2-7, with 7 bases identical to TRBD2. The CDR3 consists of 13 residues. J lost 4 bases, V lost 0 bases, and 1 base had no gene match. CDR1 and CDR2 from the germline V gene are SGDLS and YYNGEE.

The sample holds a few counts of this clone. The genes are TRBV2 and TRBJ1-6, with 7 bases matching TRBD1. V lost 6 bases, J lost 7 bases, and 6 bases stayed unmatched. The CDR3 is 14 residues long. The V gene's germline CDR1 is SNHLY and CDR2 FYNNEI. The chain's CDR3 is CASSLQGENSPLHF. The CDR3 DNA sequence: TGTGCCAGCAGCCTCCAGGGGGAGAATTCACCCCTCCACTTT.

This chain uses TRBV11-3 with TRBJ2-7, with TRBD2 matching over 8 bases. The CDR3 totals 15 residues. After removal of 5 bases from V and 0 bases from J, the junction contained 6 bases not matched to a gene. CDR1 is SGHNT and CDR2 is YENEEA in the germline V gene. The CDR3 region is CASSPAGEDSYEQYF. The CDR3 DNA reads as TGTGCCAGCAGCCCAGCGGGGGAGGACTCCTACGAGCAGTACTTC.

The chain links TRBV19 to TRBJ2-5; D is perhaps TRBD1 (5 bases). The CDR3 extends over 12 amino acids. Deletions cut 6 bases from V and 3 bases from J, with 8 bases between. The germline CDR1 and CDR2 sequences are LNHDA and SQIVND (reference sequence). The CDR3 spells CASRDSEETQYF. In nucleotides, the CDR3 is TGTGCCAGTAGAGACAGCGAAGAGACCCAGTACTTC.

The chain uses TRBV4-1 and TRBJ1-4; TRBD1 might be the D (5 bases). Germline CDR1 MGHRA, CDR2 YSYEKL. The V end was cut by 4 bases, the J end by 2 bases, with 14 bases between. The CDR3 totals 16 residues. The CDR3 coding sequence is TGCGCCAGCAGCCGACCGCAGGGAATCACTAATGAAAAACTGTTTTTT. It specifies CASSRPQGITNEKLFF.

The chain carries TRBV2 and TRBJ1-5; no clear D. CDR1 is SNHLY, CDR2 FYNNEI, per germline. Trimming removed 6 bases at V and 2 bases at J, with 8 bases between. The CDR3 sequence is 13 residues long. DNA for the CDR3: TGTGCCAGCAGGCAGGAGGGCAATCAGCCCCAGCATTTT. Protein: CASRQEGNQPQHF.

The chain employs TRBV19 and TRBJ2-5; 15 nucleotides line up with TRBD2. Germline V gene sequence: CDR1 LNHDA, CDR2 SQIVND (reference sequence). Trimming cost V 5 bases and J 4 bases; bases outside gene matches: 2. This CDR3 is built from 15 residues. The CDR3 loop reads CASSPGLAGGETQYF. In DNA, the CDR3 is TGTGCCAGTAGTCCGGGACTAGCGGGAGGAGAGACCCAGTACTTC.

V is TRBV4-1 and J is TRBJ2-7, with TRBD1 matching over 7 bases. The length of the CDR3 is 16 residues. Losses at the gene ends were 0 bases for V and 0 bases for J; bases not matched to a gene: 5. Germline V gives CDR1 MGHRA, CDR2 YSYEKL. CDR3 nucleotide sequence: TGCGCCAGCAGCCAAGATGGGGACAGCTTCTCCTACGAGCAGTACTTC. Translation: CASSQDGDSFSYEQYF.

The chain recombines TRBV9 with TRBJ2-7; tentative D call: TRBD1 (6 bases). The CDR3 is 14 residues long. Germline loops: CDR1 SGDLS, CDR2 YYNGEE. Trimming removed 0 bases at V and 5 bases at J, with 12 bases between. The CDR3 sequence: CASSVVDSQDEQYF. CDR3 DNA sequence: TGTGCCAGCAGCGTAGTGGACAGTCAGGACGAGCAGTACTTC.

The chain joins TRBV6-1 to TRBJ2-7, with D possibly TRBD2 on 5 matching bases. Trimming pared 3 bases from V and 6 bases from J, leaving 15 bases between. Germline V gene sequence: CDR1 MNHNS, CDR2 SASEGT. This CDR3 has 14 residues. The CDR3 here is CASSDYGLAAEQYF. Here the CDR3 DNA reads TGTGCCAGCAGTGATTATGGACTGGCCGCCGAGCAGTACTTC.

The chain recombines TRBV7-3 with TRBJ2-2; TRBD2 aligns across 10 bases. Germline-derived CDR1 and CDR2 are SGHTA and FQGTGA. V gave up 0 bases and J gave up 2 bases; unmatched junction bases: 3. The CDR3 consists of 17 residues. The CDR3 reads CASSLTSGRINTGELFF. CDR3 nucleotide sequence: TGTGCCAGCAGCTTAACTAGCGGGAGGATCAACACCGGGGAGCTGTTTTTT.

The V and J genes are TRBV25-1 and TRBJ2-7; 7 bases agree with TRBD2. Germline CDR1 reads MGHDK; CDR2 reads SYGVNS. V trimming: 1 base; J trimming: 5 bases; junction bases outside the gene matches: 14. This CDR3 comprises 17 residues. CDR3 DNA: TGTGCCAGCAGTGAATTTCCAGCGGGGTCAATTCGCCACGAGCAGTACTTC. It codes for CASSEFPAGSIRHEQYF.

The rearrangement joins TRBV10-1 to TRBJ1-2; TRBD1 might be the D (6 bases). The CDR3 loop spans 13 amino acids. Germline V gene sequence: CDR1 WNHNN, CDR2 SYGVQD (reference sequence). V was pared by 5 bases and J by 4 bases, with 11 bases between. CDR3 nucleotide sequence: TGCGCCAGCAGTATCTCGACAGGCTATGGCTACACCTTC. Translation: CASSISTGYGYTF.

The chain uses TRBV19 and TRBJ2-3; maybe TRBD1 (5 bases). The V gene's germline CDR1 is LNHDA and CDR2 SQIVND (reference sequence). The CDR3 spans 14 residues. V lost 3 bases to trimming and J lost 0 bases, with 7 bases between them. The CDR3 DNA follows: TGTGCCAGTAGTATGGGGCCTAGCACAGATACGCAGTATTTT. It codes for CASSMGPSTDTQYF.

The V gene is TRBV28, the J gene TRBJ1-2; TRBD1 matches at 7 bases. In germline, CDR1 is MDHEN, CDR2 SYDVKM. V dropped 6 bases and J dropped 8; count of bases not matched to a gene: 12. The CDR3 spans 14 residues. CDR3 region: CASSPGTDPWGYTF. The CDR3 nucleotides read TGTGCCAGCAGCCCGGGGACAGACCCCTGGGGCTACACCTTC.

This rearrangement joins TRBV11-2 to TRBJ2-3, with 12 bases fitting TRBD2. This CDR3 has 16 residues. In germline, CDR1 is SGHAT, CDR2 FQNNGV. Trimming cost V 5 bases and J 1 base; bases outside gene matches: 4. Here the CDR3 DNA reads TGTGCCAGCAGCCTACGGACTAGCGGGGGCACAGATACGCAGTATTTT. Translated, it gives CASSLRTSGGTDTQYF.

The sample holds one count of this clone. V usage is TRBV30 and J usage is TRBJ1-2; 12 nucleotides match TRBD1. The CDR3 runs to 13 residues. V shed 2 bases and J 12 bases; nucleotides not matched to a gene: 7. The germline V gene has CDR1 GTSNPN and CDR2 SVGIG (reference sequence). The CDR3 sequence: CAWSLRDRGRNTF. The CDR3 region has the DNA TGTGCCTGGAGTCTACGGGACAGGGGGCGCAACACCTTC. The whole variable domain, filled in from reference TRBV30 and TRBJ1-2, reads SQTIHQWPATLVQPVGSPLSLECTVEGTSNPNLYWYRQAAGRGLQLLFYSVGIGQISSEVPQNLSASRPQDRQFILSSKKLLLSDSGFYLCAWSLRDRGRNTFGSGTRLTVV.

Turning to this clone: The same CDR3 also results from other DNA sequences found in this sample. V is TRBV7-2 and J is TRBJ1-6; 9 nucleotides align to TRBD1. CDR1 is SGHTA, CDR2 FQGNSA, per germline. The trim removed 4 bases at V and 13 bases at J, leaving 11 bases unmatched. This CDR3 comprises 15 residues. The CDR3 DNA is TGTGCCAGCAGCTCCACAGGGGGCCAATCATCCCCCCTCCACTTT. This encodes CASSSTGGQSSPLHF.

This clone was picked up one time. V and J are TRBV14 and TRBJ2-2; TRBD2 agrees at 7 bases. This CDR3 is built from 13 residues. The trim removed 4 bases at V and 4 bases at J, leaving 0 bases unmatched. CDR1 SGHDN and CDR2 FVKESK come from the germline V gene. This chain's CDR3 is CASSPGGTGELFF. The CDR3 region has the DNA TGTGCCAGCAGCCCGGGGGGCACCGGGGAGCTGTTTTTT. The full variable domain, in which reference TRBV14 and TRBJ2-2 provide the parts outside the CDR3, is EAGVTQFPSHSVIEKGQTVTLRCDPISGHDNLYWYRRVMGKEIKFLLHFVKESKQDESGMPNNRFLAERTGGTYSTLKVQPAELEDSGVYFCASSPGGTGELFFGEGSRLTVL.

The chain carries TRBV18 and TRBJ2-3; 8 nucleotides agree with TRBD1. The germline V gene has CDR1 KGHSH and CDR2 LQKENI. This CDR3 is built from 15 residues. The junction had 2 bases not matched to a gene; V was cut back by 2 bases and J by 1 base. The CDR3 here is CASSPKTGGTDTQYF. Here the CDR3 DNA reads TGTGCCAGCTCACCAAAGACAGGGGGCACAGATACGCAGTATTTT. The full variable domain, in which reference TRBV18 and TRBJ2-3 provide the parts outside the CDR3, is NAGVMQNPRHLVRRRGQEARLRCSPMKGHSHVYWYRQLPEEGLKFMVYLQKENIIDESGMPKERFSAEFPKEGPSILRIQQVVRGDSAAYFCASSPKTGGTDTQYFGPGTRLTVL.

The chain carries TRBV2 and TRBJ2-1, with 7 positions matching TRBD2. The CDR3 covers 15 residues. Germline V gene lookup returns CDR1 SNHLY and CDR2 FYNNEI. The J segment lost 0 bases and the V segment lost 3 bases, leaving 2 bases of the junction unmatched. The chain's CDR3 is CASSDWGGSYNEQFF. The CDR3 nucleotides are TGTGCCAGCAGTGATTGGGGGGGCTCCTACAATGAGCAGTTCTTC.